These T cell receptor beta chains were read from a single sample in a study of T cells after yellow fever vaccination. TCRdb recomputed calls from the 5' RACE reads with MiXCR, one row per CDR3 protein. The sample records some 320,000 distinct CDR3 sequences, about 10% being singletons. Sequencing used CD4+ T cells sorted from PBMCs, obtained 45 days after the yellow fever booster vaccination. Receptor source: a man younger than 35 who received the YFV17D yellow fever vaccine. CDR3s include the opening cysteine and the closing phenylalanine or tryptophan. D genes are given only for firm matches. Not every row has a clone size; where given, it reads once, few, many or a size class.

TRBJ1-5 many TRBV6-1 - CASSVRTGNQPQHF TGTGCCAGCAGTGTACGGACGGGCAATCAGCCCCAGCATTTT
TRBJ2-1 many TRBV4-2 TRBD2 CASSGGLAGHNEQFF TGTGCCAGCAGCGGGGGACTAGCGGGCCACAATGAGCAGTTCTTC
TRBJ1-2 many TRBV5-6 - CASSLARTAPYGYTF TGTGCCAGCAGCTTGGCGAGGACGGCGCCCTATGGCTACACCTTC
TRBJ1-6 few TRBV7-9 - CASSLDRLPLHF TGTGCCAGCAGCCTCGACAGGTTACCCCTCCACTTT
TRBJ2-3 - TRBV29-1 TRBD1 CSVEGMTGGSTDTQYF TGCAGCGTTGAAGGGATGACAGGGGGCAGCACAGATACGCAGTATTTT
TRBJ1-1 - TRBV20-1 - CSARFGGSNTEAFF TGCAGTGCTAGATTTGGGGGCTCGAACACTGAAGCTTTCTTT
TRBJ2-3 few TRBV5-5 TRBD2 CASAREGYTDTQYF TGTGCCAGCGCCCGGGAGGGGTACACAGATACGCAGTATTTT
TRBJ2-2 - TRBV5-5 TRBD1 CASSFPAGQETSNTGELFF TGTGCCAGCAGCTTTCCCGCAGGACAGGAAACTTCGAACACCGGGGAGCTGTTTTTT
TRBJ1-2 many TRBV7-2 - CASSLASLGENGYTF TGTGCCAGCAGCTTAGCTTCCCTCGGGGAGAATGGCTACACCTTC
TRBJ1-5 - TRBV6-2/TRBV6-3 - CASSPAGYHQPQHF TGTGCCAGCAGTCCCGCGGGCTACCATCAGCCCCAGCATTTT
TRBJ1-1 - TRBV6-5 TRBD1 CASATGTMNTEAFF TGTGCCAGTGCGACAGGGACCATGAACACTGAAGCTTTCTTT
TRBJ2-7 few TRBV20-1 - CSARPAGHRVTYEQYF TGCAGTGCTAGACCCGCCGGACATCGAGTCACCTACGAGCAGTACTTC
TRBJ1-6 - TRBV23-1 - CASSQSSGCGIGALHF TGCGCCAGCAGTCAATCGTCAGGGTGCGGAATTGGAGCCCTCCACTTT
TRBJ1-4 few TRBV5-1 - CASSPMVDEKLFF TGCGCCAGCAGCCCGATGGTAGATGAAAAACTGTTTTTT
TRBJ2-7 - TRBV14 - CASTKTGSGREQYF TGTGCCAGCACCAAGACAGGGAGCGGGCGCGAGCAGTACTTC
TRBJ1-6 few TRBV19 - CASGAYNSPLHF TGTGCCAGTGGGGCCTATAATTCACCCCTCCACTTT
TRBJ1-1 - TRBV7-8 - CASSFLDAFRTEAFF TGTGCCAGCAGCTTCCTGGACGCCTTTAGGACTGAAGCTTTCTTT
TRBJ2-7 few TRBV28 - CASSLPGPVSSYEQYF TGTGCCAGCAGTTTACCTGGCCCCGTTAGCTCCTACGAGCAGTACTTC
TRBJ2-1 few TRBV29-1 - CSVDTGSNEQFF TGCAGCGTCGATACAGGGTCCAATGAGCAGTTCTTC
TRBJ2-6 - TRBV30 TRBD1 CAWTGTVISARPGANVLTF TGTGCCTGGACCGGGACAGTGATTTCGGCTCGTCCAGGGGCCAACGTCCTGACTTTC
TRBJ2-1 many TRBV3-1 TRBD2 CASSRTSGGFDEQFF TGTGCCAGCAGCCGGACTAGCGGGGGGTTCGATGAGCAGTTCTTC
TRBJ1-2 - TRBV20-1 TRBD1 CSAWVQGSGGYTF TGCAGTGCTTGGGTACAGGGGAGCGGTGGCTACACCTTC
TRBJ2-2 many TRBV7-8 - CASSPRGGVDTGELFF TGTGCCAGCAGCCCCCGGGGCGGAGTTGACACCGGGGAGCTGTTTTTT
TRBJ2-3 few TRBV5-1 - CASSRDGSDTQYF TGCGCCAGCAGCCGCGACGGCTCAGATACGCAGTATTTT
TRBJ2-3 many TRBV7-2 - CASSSGSARTDTQYF TGTGCCAGCAGCTCCGGGTCAGCACGTACAGATACGCAGTATTTT
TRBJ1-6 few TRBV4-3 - CASSQESAGFASPLHF TGCGCCAGCAGCCAAGAATCGGCAGGGTTCGCTTCACCCCTCCACTTT
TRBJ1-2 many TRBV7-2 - CASSLYRGYGYTF TGTGCCAGCAGCCTCTATAGGGGCTATGGCTACACCTTC
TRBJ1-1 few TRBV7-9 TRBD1 CASSLERGRGTEAFF TGTGCCAGCAGCTTAGAAAGGGGGCGGGGCACTGAAGCTTTCTTT
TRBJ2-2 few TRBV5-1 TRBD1 CASSPTGETGELFF TGCGCCAGCAGCCCGACAGGGGAGACCGGGGAGCTGTTTTTT
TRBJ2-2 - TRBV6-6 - CASSWGFSANTGELFF TGTGCCAGCAGCTGGGGGTTCTCCGCGAACACCGGGGAGCTGTTTTTT
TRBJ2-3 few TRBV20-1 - CSARLGDTQYF TGCAGTGCTCGACTGGGGGATACGCAGTATTTT
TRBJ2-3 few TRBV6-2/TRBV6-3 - CASSYSDTQYF TGTGCCAGCAGTTACTCAGATACGCAGTATTTT
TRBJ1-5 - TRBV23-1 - CASSNQPQHF TGCGCCAGCAGCAATCAGCCCCAGCATTTT
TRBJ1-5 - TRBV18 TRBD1 CASSPSGQGFNQPQHF TGTGCCAGCTCACCATCGGGACAGGGTTTCAATCAGCCCCAGCATTTT
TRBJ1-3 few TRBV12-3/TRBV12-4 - CASRGGPASGNTIYF TGTGCCAGCAGGGGGGGACCCGCTTCTGGAAACACCATATATTTT
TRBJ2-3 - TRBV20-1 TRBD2 CSAKRGLSMAYF TGCAGTGCGAAGCGGGGTCTCTCTATGGCGTATTTT
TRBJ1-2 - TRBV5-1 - CASSPASSRGTLNYGYTF TGCGCCAGCAGCCCCGCGTCCAGTAGGGGTACCCTTAACTATGGCTACACCTTC
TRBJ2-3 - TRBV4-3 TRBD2 CASSQGGTSGGPSTDTQYF TGCGCCAGCAGCCAAGGGGGGACTAGCGGGGGCCCCAGCACAGATACGCAGTATTTT
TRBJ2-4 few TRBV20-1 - CSASPPAGPRDIQYF TGCAGTGCTAGCCCCCCCGCGGGCCCTCGGGACATTCAGTACTTC
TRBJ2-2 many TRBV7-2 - CASSPTRSAGELFF TGTGCCAGCAGCCCGACTAGGTCGGCCGGGGAGCTGTTTTTT
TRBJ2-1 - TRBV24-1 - CATTGPGNEQFF TGTGCCACCACCGGACCCGGCAATGAGCAGTTCTTC
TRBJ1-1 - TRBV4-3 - CASSLRQLESTEAFF TGCGCCAGCAGCCTTAGACAGCTCGAGAGCACTGAAGCTTTCTTT
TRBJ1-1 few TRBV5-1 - CASSTRGMDTEAFF TGCGCCAGCAGCACCAGGGGTATGGACACTGAAGCTTTCTTT
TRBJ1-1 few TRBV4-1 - CASSRGHPMNTEAFF TGCGCCAGCAGCCGCGGACATCCGATGAACACTGAAGCTTTCTTT
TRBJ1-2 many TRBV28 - CASSISFYGYTF TGTGCCAGCTCGATCAGCTTTTATGGCTACACCTTC
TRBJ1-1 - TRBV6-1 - CASTKTPGTVNTEAFF TGTGCCAGCACCAAGACACCCGGGACCGTGAACACTGAAGCTTTCTTT
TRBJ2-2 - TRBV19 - CASSMAARTGELFF TGTGCCAGTAGTATGGCGGCGCGAACCGGGGAGCTGTTTTTT
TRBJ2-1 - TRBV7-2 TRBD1 CASSLALGQVGIFF TGTGCCAGCAGCTTAGCCCTTGGACAGGTTGGGATATTCTTC